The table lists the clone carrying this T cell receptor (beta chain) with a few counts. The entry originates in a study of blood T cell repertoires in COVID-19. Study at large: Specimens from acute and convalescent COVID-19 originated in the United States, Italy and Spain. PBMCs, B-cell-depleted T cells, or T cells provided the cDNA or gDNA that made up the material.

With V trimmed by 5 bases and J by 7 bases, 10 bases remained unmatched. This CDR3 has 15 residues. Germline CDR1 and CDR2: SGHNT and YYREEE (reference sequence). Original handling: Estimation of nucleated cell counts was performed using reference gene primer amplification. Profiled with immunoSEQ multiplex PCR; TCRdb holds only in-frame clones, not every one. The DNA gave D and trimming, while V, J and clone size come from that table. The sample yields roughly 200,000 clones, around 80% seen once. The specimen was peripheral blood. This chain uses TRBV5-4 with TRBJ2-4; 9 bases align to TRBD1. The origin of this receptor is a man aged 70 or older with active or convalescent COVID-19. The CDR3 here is CASSPAGQGLNIQYF. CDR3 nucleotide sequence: TGTGCCAGCAGTCCTGCGGGACAGGGATTGAACATTCAGTACTTC.